One and the same sample provided the 8 T cell receptor beta chains below, sequenced in a study of T cells in localized non-small cell lung cancer. Measured with immunoSEQ multiplex PCR; TCRdb has only the in-frame clones, and not every one. Of about 1,600 clones in the sample, 35% to 40% were seen once. The sequencing used normal lung tissue next to the tumor, collected before any cancer treatment. These TCRs come from a female donor older than 55 with stage II squamous cell lung carcinoma.

This clone was seen a few times. V is TRBV11-3 and J is TRBJ1-2; 9 bases align to TRBD1. The CDR3 covers 16 residues. Germline V gene data show CDR1 as SGHNT and CDR2 as YENEEA. V shed 5 bases and J 5 bases; nucleotides not matched to a gene: 12. The CDR3, as DNA: TGTGCCAGCAGCCAGGGACAGGGTGGGGAGGGATATGGCTACACCTTC. It codes for CASSQGQGGEGYGYTF.

CDR3 sequence: CASSQAPYDEQFF. The CDR3 coding sequence is TGTGCCAGCAGCCAAGCGCCTTACGATGAGCAGTTCTTC. The rearrangement uses TRBV14 and TRBJ2-1; D call uncertain. Germline V CDR1 and CDR2: SGHDN, FVKESK. There are 13 residues in the CDR3. Between the trimmed V and J ends, which lost 1 base and 8 bases, there was a span of 9 bases. The full variable domain, completed using reference TRBV14 and TRBJ2-1, is EAGVTQFPSHSVIEKGQTVTLRCDPISGHDNLYWYRRVMGKEIKFLLHFVKESKQDESGMPNNRFLAERTGGTYSTLKVQPAELEDSGVYFCASSQAPYDEQFFGPGTRLTVL.

This clone appeared a few times. This sequence joins TRBV9 and TRBJ2-5; D is possibly TRBD2 (6 bases). Trimming removed 5 bases from V and 4 bases from J, with 15 bases in between. Germline CDR1 and CDR2: SGDLS and YYNGEE. The CDR3 is made up of 14 amino acids. The DNA for the CDR3 is TGTGCCAGCAGTGAAGACGGGAGAGTAGAGACCCAGTACTTC. Protein: CASSEDGRVETQYF.

This clone has just a few counts. This chain joins TRBV15 and TRBJ2-7; D uncertain. CDR3 length equals 14 residues. Germline assignment: CDR1 LNHNV and CDR2 YYDKDF (reference sequence). Trimming shortened V by 3 bases and J by 3 bases, and 12 bases separated the two germline ends. CDR3 nucleotides: TGTGCCACCAGCAGGGACGGCAGGAGCTACGAGCAGTACTTC. This sequence encodes CATSRDGRSYEQYF.

This clone was seen more than once but under ten times. V and J are TRBV15 and TRBJ2-7, with D possibly matching TRBD1 (6 bases). The V end was cut by 0 bases, the J end by 2 bases, with 11 bases between. CDR1 and CDR2 from the germline V gene are LNHNV and YYDKDF (reference sequence). CDR3 length: 15 amino acids. CDR3 nucleotide sequence: TGTGCCACCAGCAGAGACGCAGGGGCTACCTACGAGCAGTACTTC. It specifies CATSRDAGATYEQYF.

This chain joins TRBV11-3 and TRBJ1-5; perhaps TRBD1 as D (5 bases). The ends were cut back, 5 bases at V and 2 bases at J, with 13 bases in the middle. Germline V gives CDR1 SGHNT, CDR2 YENEEA. The CDR3 runs to 15 residues. Written as DNA, the CDR3 is TGTGCCAGCAGCCTCGACGCGGGGGGCAATCAGCCCCAGCATTTT. The encoded protein is CASSLDAGGNQPQHF. Full variable domain (outside the CDR3, taken from reference TRBV11-3 and TRBJ1-5): EAGVVQSPRYKIIEKKQPVAFWCNPISGHNTLYWYLQNLGQGPELLIRYENEEAVDDSQLPKDRFSAERLKGVDSTLKIQPAELGDSAVYLCASSLDAGGNQPQHFGDGTRLSIL.

The chain uses TRBV19 and TRBJ1-1, with a possible D match to TRBD1 (6 bases). Trimming took 5 bases from V and 4 from J, leaving 17 bases between them. The germline V gene encodes CDR1 LNHDA and CDR2 SQIVND (reference sequence). The CDR3 loop spans 15 amino acids. CDR3 sequence: CASSARGGRGTEAFF. The CDR3 coding sequence is TGTGCCAGTAGTGCGAGGGGGGGGAGAGGCACTGAAGCTTTCTTT. The variable domain in full, with the rest retrieved from reference TRBV19 and TRBJ1-1, is DGGITQSPKYLFRKEGQNVTLSCEQNLNHDAMYWYRQDPGQGLRLIYYSQIVNDFQKGDIAEGYSVSREKKESFPLTVTSAQKNPTAFYLCASSARGGRGTEAFFGQGTRLTVV.

This clone is labeled as medium-sized. The rearrangement uses TRBV6-8 and TRBJ1-1; D not certain. The CDR3 is made up of 14 amino acids. Looked up from germline, CDR1 is MNHGY and CDR2 is SAAAGT. V was cut by 4 bases and J by 1 base, with 10 bases left in between. This CDR3 reads CASSSLSGNTEAFF. The CDR3 nucleotides read TGTGCCAGCAGTTCCCTCAGTGGGAACACTGAAGCTTTCTTT.